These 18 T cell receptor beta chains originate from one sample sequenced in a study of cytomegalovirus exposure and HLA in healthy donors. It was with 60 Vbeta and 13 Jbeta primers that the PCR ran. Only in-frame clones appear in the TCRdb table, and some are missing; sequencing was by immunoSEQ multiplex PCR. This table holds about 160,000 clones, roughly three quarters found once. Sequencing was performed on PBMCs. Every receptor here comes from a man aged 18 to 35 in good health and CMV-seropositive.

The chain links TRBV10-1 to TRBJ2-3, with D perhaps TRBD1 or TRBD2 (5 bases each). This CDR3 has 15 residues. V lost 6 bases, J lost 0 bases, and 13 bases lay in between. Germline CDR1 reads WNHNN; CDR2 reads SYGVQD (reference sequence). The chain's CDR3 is CASSEGHISTDTQYF. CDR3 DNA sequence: TGCGCCAGCAGCGAGGGGCACATTAGCACAGATACGCAGTATTTT.

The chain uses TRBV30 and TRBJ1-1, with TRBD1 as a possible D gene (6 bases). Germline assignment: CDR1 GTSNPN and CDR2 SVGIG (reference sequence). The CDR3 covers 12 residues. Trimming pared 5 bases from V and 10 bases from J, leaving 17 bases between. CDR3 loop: CAWSTGRVRAFF. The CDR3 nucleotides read TGTGCCTGGTCTACAGGGCGGGTTCGAGCTTTCTTT.

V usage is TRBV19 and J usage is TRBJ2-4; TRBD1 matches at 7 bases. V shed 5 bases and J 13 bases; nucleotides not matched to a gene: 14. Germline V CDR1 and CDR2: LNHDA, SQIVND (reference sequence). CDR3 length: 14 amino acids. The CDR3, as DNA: TGTGCCAGTAGTGGAACCGGGACAGCCGGCATCCAGTACTTC. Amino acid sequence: CASSGTGTAGIQYF.

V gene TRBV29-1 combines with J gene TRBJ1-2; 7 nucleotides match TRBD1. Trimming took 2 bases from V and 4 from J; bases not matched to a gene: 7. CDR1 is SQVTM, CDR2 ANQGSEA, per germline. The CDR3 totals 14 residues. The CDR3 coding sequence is TGCAGCGTTGAAAGTGGATCAGGGGGCTATGGCTACACCTTC. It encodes CSVESGSGGYGYTF. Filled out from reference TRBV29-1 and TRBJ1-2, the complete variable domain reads SAVISQKPSRDICQRGTSLTIQCQVDSQVTMMFWYRQQPGQSLTLIATANQGSEATYESGFVIDKFPISRPNLTFSTLTVSNMSPEDSSIYLCSVESGSGGYGYTFGSGTRLTVV.

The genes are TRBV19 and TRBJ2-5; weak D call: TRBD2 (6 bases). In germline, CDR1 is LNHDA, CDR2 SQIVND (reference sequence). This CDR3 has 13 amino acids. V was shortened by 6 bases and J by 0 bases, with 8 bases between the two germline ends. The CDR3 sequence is CASSGGDQETQYF. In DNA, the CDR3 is TGTGCCAGTAGCGGCGGGGACCAAGAGACCCAGTACTTC.

The CDR3 reads CASSQDERPLIYGYTF. In DNA form, the CDR3 reads TGTGCCAGCAGCCAAGATGAGCGGCCCCTGATCTATGGCTACACCTTC. This chain joins TRBV14 and TRBJ1-2; D uncertain. V lost 0 bases to trimming and J lost 4 bases, with 15 bases between them. The CDR3 is made up of 16 amino acids. CDR1 is SGHDN and CDR2 is FVKESK in the germline V gene.

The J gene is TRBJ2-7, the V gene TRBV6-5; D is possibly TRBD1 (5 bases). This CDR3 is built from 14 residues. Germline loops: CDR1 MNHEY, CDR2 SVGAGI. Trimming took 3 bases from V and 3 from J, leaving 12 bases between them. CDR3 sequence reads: CASSYRDSHYEQYF. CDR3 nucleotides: TGTGCCAGCAGTTATCGTGACAGCCACTACGAGCAGTACTTC.

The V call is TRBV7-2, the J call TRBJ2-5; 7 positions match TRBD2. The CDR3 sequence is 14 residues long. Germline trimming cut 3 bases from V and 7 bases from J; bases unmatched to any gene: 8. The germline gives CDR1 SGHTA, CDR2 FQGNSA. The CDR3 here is CASSFGTTPRTQYF. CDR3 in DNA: TGTGCCAGCAGCTTCGGGACTACCCCCCGGACCCAGTACTTC.

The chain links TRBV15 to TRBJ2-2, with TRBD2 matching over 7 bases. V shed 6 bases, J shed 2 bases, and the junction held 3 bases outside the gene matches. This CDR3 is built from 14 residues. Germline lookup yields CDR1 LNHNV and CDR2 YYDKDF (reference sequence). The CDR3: CATRGDYNTGELFF. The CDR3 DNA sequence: TGTGCCACCAGAGGGGACTATAACACCGGGGAGCTGTTTTTT.

CDR3 sequence reads: CSVESYEQFF. The CDR3, as DNA: TGCAGCGTGGAATCCTATGAGCAGTTCTTC. The V and J genes are TRBV29-1 and TRBJ2-1, with D unclear. Germline V gene lookup returns CDR1 SQVTM and CDR2 ANQGSEA. The CDR3 loop spans 10 amino acids. Trimming took off 6 bases at V and 8 bases at J, with 8 bases between the two ends.

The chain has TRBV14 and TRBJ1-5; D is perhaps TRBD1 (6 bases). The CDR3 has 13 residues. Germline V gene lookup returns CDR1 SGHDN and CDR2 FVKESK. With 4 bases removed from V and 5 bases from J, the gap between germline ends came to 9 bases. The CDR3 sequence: CASSLNRDQPQHF. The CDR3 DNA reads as TGTGCCAGCAGCCTAAACAGGGATCAGCCCCAGCATTTT.

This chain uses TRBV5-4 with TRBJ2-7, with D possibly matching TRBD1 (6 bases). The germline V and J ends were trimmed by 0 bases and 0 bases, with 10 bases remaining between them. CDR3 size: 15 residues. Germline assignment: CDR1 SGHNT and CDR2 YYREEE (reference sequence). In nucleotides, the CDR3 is TGTGCCAGCAGCTTGGACGTGGGGGCCTCCTACGAGCAGTACTTC. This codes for CASSLDVGASYEQYF.

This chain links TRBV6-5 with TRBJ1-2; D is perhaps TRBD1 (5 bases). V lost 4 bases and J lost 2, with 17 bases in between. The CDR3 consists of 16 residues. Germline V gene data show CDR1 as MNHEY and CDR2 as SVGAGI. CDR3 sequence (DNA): TGTGCCAGCAGTTCCGTTGGGGCAGGGCTGAACTATGGCTACACCTTC. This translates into CASSSVGAGLNYGYTF.

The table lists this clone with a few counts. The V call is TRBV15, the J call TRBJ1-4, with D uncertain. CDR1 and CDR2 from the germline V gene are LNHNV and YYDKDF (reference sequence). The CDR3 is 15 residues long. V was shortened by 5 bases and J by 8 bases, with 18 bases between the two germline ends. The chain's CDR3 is CATSETRTPGEKLFF. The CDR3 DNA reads TGTGCCACCAGCGAGACGAGGACGCCGGGAGAAAAACTGTTTTTT.

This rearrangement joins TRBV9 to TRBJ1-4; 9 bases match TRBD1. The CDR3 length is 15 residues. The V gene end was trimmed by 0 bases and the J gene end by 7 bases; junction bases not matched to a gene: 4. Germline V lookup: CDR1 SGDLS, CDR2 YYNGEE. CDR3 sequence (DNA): TGTGCCAGCAGCGTAGAGGGGACAGGGTCTGAAAAACTGTTTTTT. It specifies CASSVEGTGSEKLFF.

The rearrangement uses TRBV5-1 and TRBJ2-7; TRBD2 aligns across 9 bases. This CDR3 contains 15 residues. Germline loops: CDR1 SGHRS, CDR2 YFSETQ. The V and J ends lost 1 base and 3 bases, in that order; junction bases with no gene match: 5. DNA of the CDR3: TGCGCCAGCAGCTTGACCCTAGCGGGGATCTACGAGCAGTACTTC. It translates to CASSLTLAGIYEQYF.

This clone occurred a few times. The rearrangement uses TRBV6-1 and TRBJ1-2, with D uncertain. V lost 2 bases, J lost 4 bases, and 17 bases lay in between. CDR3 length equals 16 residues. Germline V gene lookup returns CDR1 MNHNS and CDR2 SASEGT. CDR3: CASSEIPRNKIYGYTF. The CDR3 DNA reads TGTGCCAGCAGTGAAATTCCCAGGAACAAAATCTATGGCTACACCTTC.

The CDR3 loop reads CAINGGQGAFF. The CDR3 DNA reads TGTGCCATCAACGGGGGGCAGGGAGCTTTCTTT. The V call is TRBV10-3, the J call TRBJ1-1; tentatively, D is TRBD1 (6 bases). The germline CDR1 and CDR2 sequences are ENHRY and SYGVKD. Trimming removed 7 bases from V and 10 bases from J, with 13 bases in between. CDR3 size: 11 residues.